This T cell receptor (beta chain) was sequenced in a study of cytomegalovirus exposure and HLA in healthy donors. 13 Jbeta primers and 60 Vbeta primers were used for the PCR. Profiled with immunoSEQ multiplex PCR; TCRdb holds only in-frame clones, not every one. The sample holds over 75,000 clones; about 70% are singletons and the top ten take 2.1%. Concerning this clone: Its antigen is still unknown.

With V trimmed by 6 bases and J by 1 base, 5 bases remained unmatched. Germline V gene lookup returns CDR1 MNHEY and CDR2 SVGAGI. This CDR3 is 14 amino acids long. Study observations and caveats: Later, an analysis found that common viral pathogens appeared to be linked with several of the most significant clusters. Earlier findings revealed that most TCR beta V segments proved productive either about 90% or about 30% of the time.

The TCR originated in a man aged 30 to 45 in good health and CMV-seronegative. Sequencing was performed on PBMCs. This rearrangement joins TRBV6-5 to TRBJ1-1; 7 positions match TRBD1. The CDR3 region has the DNA TGTGCCAGCAGCGACAGGGTCGGGAACACTGAAGCTTTCTTT. Translating gives CASSDRVGNTEAFF.